A selection of T cell receptor beta chains follows, all from one sample in a study of T cell repertoires in cytomegalovirus infection. TCRdb re-called the reads with MiXCR, one entry per CDR3 protein. Of fewer than 300,000 distinct CDR3 sequences in the sample, roughly 25% are singletons; the top ten hold approximately 15%. Input material: PBMCs. The receptors were sampled from a human donor in good health (CMV status not recorded). Some clones in this sample may be carry-over from other donors' samples. The CDR3 runs from the conserved cysteine through the conserved F or W. For some rows the clone size is stated as once, few or many, or as a class when expanded; others skip it.

cdr3_length clone_size j_call v_call cdr3_aa
15 many TRBJ2-6 TRBV10-3 CAISDSGSGANVLTF
14 . TRBJ2-5 TRBV19 CASSIRAGGETQYF
20 . TRBJ2-6 TRBV7-9 CASSLATWASSVSGANVLTF
15 . TRBJ2-1 TRBV7-2 CASSLRSSLINEQFF
14 few TRBJ2-2 TRBV19 CASSPYDRTGELFF
13 . TRBJ1-1 TRBV12-3/TRBV12-4 CASSPGQGLEAFF
17 many TRBJ2-7 TRBV7-2 CASSLPRGLPGGYEQYF
14 . TRBJ1-1 TRBV11-3 CASSTNRGATEAFF
16 many TRBJ2-3 TRBV7-2 CASSLSLAGAGDTQYF
15 many TRBJ1-3 TRBV7-2 CASSLESTTGNTIYF
15 . TRBJ2-3 TRBV7-9 CASSPQGLAAVTQYF
14 many TRBJ2-3 TRBV5-1 CASSFSQTTDTQYF
11 many TRBJ2-7 TRBV11-2 CASSYTYEQYF
12 many TRBJ1-2 TRBV29-1 CSGTATNYGYTF
11 many TRBJ1-1 TRBV6-2/TRBV6-3 CASTNLQIAFF
14 . TRBJ2-7 TRBV6-2/TRBV6-3 CASRPAGGPYEQYF
13 . TRBJ1-1 TRBV18 CASSPSGGTRAFF
14 medium-sized TRBJ2-2 TRBV13 CASSSNFGTGELFF
14 few TRBJ2-5 TRBV28 CASSLAGVVKTQYF
15 once TRBJ1-1 TRBV6-2/TRBV6-3 CATSGGARGITEAFF
11 few TRBJ1-1 TRBV7-7 CASSLTPLAFF
14 few TRBJ2-1 TRBV20-1 CSARMGGRINEQFF
14 . TRBJ1-5 TRBV19 CASSNQGGDQPQHF
17 . TRBJ1-5 TRBV10-3 CAISESGQGNSNQPQHF
15 . TRBJ1-1 TRBV10-3 CAISRGPGGNTEAFF
14 . TRBJ2-1 TRBV11-2 CASSLTSVGDEQFF
17 . TRBJ2-3 TRBV7-2 CASSLGRSVGFTDTQYF
14 many TRBJ2-7 TRBV7-2 CASSLTRSTYEQYF
15 . TRBJ2-7 TRBV6-5 CASSYGGPPAYEQYF
16 few TRBJ1-6 TRBV5-6 CASSPRQGMGNSPLHF
11 . TRBJ1-1 TRBV20-1 CSARHGAEAFF
18 many TRBJ2-3 TRBV5-6 CASSLEWTETTSTDTQYF
14 many TRBJ2-3 TRBV7-3 CASSLNPSTDTQYF
16 . TRBJ1-1 TRBV12-3/TRBV12-4 CASTFDRDRGGTEAFF
12 . TRBJ2-7 TRBV20-1 CSASLTNYEQYF
14 . TRBJ2-5 TRBV28 CASSSRELGETQYF
17 . TRBJ2-1 TRBV20-1 CSARPPLAGRTYNEQFF
17 few TRBJ2-2 TRBV23-1 CASTHKRDYPNTGELFF
14 many TRBJ2-7 TRBV7-9 CASSLGTGGREQYF
12 many TRBJ2-7 TRBV28 CASSSTPYEQYF
15 few TRBJ2-5 TRBV11-2 CASSQVAGTQETQYF
14 few TRBJ2-1 TRBV23-1 CAGADSRGSNEQFF
16 few TRBJ1-2 TRBV11-2 CASSFGRGPLGYGYTF
16 . TRBJ2-5 TRBV11-2 CASSLDLGGSGQTQYF
14 . TRBJ2-7 TRBV6-4 CASRMGQGPYEQYF
13 . TRBJ1-5 TRBV2 CASRFETNQPQHF
17 many TRBJ2-7 TRBV11-1 CASSWRGRTSGEAEQYF
12 many TRBJ2-4 TRBV7-2 CASSRRGGDPYF
14 . TRBJ2-7 TRBV12-3/TRBV12-4 CASSPPSPAYEQYF
15 many TRBJ2-2 TRBV7-2 CASSSTTTPGGELFF
17 many TRBJ2-1 TRBV5-1 CASSSQLADAFYNEQFF
18 few TRBJ2-6 TRBV4-3 CASSQESEGRSGANVLTF
14 . TRBJ1-4 TRBV20-1 CSAAKQGADEKLFF
15 many TRBJ2-3 TRBV7-2 CASSRDGRGTDTQYF
12 . TRBJ1-5 TRBV6-6 CASSQSGGRQHF